These 25 T cell receptor beta chains share one sample of origin, sequenced in a study of T cells after yellow fever vaccination. TCRdb itself ran the 5' RACE reads through MiXCR, one entry per CDR3 protein. The repertoire has a few hundred thousand distinct CDR3 sequences, 3.5% to 4.5% of them found once; the top ten carry just under 20%. This specimen was PBMCs, taken 15 days after the yellow fever booster vaccination. The origin of the receptors is a man aged 18-30 years who received the YFV17D yellow fever vaccine.

In its sample, this clonotype was seen a few times. The chain couples TRBV23-1 to TRBJ2-5; TRBD1 matches 9 bases. TRBV23-1 is an ORF, and what it does is uncertain. V trimming: 0 bases; J trimming: 2 bases; junction bases outside the gene matches: 7. The CDR3 is 17 residues long. CDR3 in amino acids: CASSQSGTGKGQETQYF. The DNA of the CDR3 is TGCGCCAGCAGTCAATCCGGGACAGGGAAAGGACAAGAGACCCAGTACTTC.

This clonotype has ten or more counts. This chain uses TRBV24-1 with TRBJ2-3; TRBD2 agrees at 9 bases. Unmatched junction bases numbered 9, after V lost 4 bases and J lost 5 bases. Germline CDR1 and CDR2: KGHDR and SFDVKD. The CDR3 is 16 amino acids. In nucleotides, the CDR3 is TGTGCCACCAGTGAGCGACTAGCGGTCTATCTAGATACGCAGTATTTT. It is translated as CATSERLAVYLDTQYF.

This clonotype has a count of ten or more. This sequence joins TRBV29-1 and TRBJ2-5; 10 nucleotides agree with TRBD1. V was clipped by 7 bases and J by 5 bases; unmatched bases: 10. The CDR3 totals 14 residues. Germline V gene lookup returns CDR1 SQVTM and CDR2 ANQGSEA. The CDR3 DNA reads as TGCAGCGGGACCACGGACAGGGGGAGGGAGACCCAGTACTTC. This sequence encodes CSGTTDRGRETQYF.

This clonotype has only a few counts. V usage is TRBV20-1 and J usage is TRBJ1-1, with D tentatively TRBD1 (5 bases). This CDR3 contains 13 residues. Trimming took 5 bases from V and 6 from J, leaving 16 bases between them. Germline V CDR1 and CDR2: DFQATT, SNEGSKA (reference sequence). The CDR3 region is CSALSGSIAEAFF. CDR3 in DNA: TGCAGTGCTTTATCAGGGAGTATCGCTGAAGCTTTCTTT.

The rearrangement links TRBV12-3 or TRBV12-4 to TRBJ1-1, with D unresolved. V shed 2 bases and J shed 4 bases, with 11 bases lying between them. This CDR3 spans 14 amino acids. This CDR3 reads CASSLSVGSTEAFF. In DNA form, the CDR3 reads TGTGCCAGCAGTTTAAGCGTGGGGAGCACTGAAGCTTTCTTT.

Only a few counts were recorded for this clonotype. This chain uses TRBV21-1 with TRBJ2-7; TRBD1 is the table's D call and was not checked against the DNA. TRBV21-1 is designated a pseudogene. CDR3 length: 14 amino acids. For the CDR3, the DNA is TGTGCCAGCAGCACCCCGGGACAGCTTTGGGAGCAGTACTTC. Its translation: CASSTPGQLWEQYF.

The CDR3 spells CASSLAQTSTDTQYF. The CDR3 DNA is TGCGCCAGCAGCTTGGCCCAAACAAGCACAGATACGCAGTATTTT. V gene TRBV5-1 combines with J gene TRBJ2-3; D gene unclear. The V end was cut by 0 bases, the J end by 0 bases, with 8 bases between. The CDR3 consists of 15 residues. Germline values: CDR1 SGHRS, CDR2 YFSETQ.

The V call is TRBV3-1, the J call TRBJ2-1; no clear D gene. Trimming removed 0 bases from V and 12 bases from J, with 24 bases in between. The germline V gene has CDR1 LGHDT and CDR2 YNNKEL (reference sequence). This CDR3 spans 17 amino acids. The CDR3 DNA sequence: TGTGCCAGCAGCCAAGAAATGAGGCGGTTTCAAAGGGCAGGGCAGTTCTTC. This gives the protein CASSQEMRRFQRAGQFF.

This clonotype was found a few times. This chain connects TRBV5-1 to TRBJ2-1; possible D gene TRBD2, 6 bases. This CDR3 has 14 amino acids. V lost 6 bases, J lost 4 bases, and 14 bases lay in between. Germline V gene data show CDR1 as SGHRS and CDR2 as YFSETQ. The chain's CDR3 is CASTGTGRYNEQFF. The DNA of the CDR3 is TGCGCCAGCACTGGGACTGGCCGATACAATGAGCAGTTCTTC.

This sequence joins TRBV7-2 and TRBJ2-3; no clear D. Trimming removed 6 bases from V and 6 bases from J, with 19 bases in between. Germline values: CDR1 SGHTA, CDR2 FQGNSA. The CDR3 is 15 residues long. CDR3 in DNA: TGTGCCAGCAGTTTCCTCCGCGGTTCTCTTGATACGCAGTATTTT. Its protein is CASSFLRGSLDTQYF. Together with reference TRBV7-2 and TRBJ2-3, the CDR3 gives the full variable domain: GAGVSQSPSNKVTEKGKDVELRCDPISGHTALYWYRQSLGQGLEFLIYFQGNSAPDKSGLPSDRFSAERTGGSVSTLTIQRTQQEDSAVYLCASSFLRGSLDTQYFGPGTRLTVL.

The V call is TRBV3-1, the J call TRBJ2-2, with D tentatively TRBD2 (5 bases). Trimming took 0 bases from V and 6 from J, leaving 14 bases between them. The CDR3 contains 16 residues. Germline CDR1 reads LGHDT; CDR2 reads YNNKEL (reference sequence). In DNA form, the CDR3 reads TGTGCCAGCAGCCAAGATATCTCGGGGTCGGCCGGGGAGCTGTTTTTT. This sequence encodes CASSQDISGSAGELFF.

The chain uses TRBV9 and TRBJ2-7; TRBD1 aligns across 8 bases. The CDR3 contains 14 residues. V was pared by 3 bases and J by 6 bases, with 8 bases of the junction left unmatched. Germline values: CDR1 SGDLS, CDR2 YYNGEE. CDR3 region: CASSAGQAIFEQYF. In DNA form, the CDR3 reads TGTGCCAGCAGCGCGGGACAGGCTATCTTCGAGCAGTACTTC.

This clonotype was found many times. V usage is TRBV5-1 and J usage is TRBJ1-6; possibly TRBD1 for D (5 bases). This CDR3 has 14 amino acids. Germline values: CDR1 SGHRS, CDR2 YFSETQ. With 6 bases removed from V and 6 bases from J, the gap between germline ends came to 13 bases. The CDR3: CASKGSLGNSPLHF. As DNA, the CDR3 is TGCGCCAGCAAGGGGAGCCTGGGTAATTCACCCCTCCACTTT.

This clonotype came up many times. The rearrangement joins TRBV20-1 to TRBJ2-5; 14 bases are shared with TRBD2. CDR3 size: 18 residues. J gave up 1 base and V 5 bases, and 12 bases lay outside the gene matches. Germline loops: CDR1 DFQATT, CDR2 SNEGSKA (reference sequence). CDR3 sequence reads: CSAWRTSGGPRAQETQYF. Here the CDR3 DNA reads TGCAGTGCTTGGAGGACTAGCGGGGGGCCGAGGGCCCAAGAGACCCAGTACTTC.

In this sample, this clonotype turned up many times. J is TRBJ1-2 and V is TRBV28; no definite D call. Trimming removed 2 bases at V and 4 bases at J, with 14 bases between. The germline CDR1 and CDR2 sequences are MDHEN and SYDVKM. The CDR3 has 15 amino acids. CDR3 in amino acids: CASSLGRPEVYGYTF. Here the CDR3 DNA reads TGTGCCAGCAGTTTAGGCAGGCCTGAAGTCTATGGCTACACCTTC.

There are a few counts of this clonotype. The rearrangement joins TRBV4-3 to TRBJ2-2; the match to TRBD1 covers 12 bases. Germline trimming cut 0 bases from V and 4 bases from J; bases unmatched to any gene: 9. CDR1 LGHNA and CDR2 YSLEER come from the germline V gene. This CDR3 spans 19 amino acids. In nucleotides, the CDR3 is TGCGCCAGCAGCCAAGATATCCTGGGACAGGGGGCGGGCACCGGGGAGCTGTTTTTT. Translation gives CASSQDILGQGAGTGELFF.

This clonotype was seen at least ten times. This chain connects TRBV12-3 or TRBV12-4 to TRBJ2-1; 10 positions match TRBD1. V gave up 5 bases and J gave up 2 bases; unmatched junction bases: 6. The CDR3 covers 16 residues. CDR3 nucleotide sequence: TGTGCCAGCAGTCCAAACGGACAGGGGGCCTACAATGAGCAGTTCTTC. Its protein product is CASSPNGQGAYNEQFF.

This clonotype was counted only a few times. The chain is built from TRBV4-3 and TRBJ2-7; 10 bases match TRBD2. With 4 bases clipped from V and 0 bases from J, the junction kept 6 bases outside the gene matches. The CDR3 runs to 16 residues. CDR1 and CDR2 (germline): LGHNA, YSLEER. As DNA, the CDR3 is TGCGCCAGCAGCCTTAGACTAGCGGGCTACTCCTACGAGCAGTACTTC. It is translated as CASSLRLAGYSYEQYF.

This clonotype has a handful of counts. A much larger clone is a single base away; this may be a read error. V is TRBV5-1 and J is TRBJ1-1; TRBD1 might be the D (6 bases). In germline, CDR1 is SGHRS, CDR2 YFSETQ. V was clipped by 0 bases and J by 0 bases, with 6 bases between them. This CDR3 comprises 14 residues. The CDR3 sequence is CASSLDRVNTEAFF. For the CDR3, the DNA is TGCGCCAGCAGCTTGGACAGGGTGAACACTGAAGCTTTCTTT.

This chain joins TRBV6-1 and TRBJ2-6, with TRBD1 identical over 7 bases. The V segment lost 7 bases and the J segment 2 bases; nucleotides outside the gene matches: 5. CDR3 length: 15 residues. Germline CDR1 is MNHNS and CDR2 is SASEGT. The CDR3 DNA sequence: TGTGCCAGCATCCCTGGGACAGCTGGGGCCAACGTCCTGACTTTC. This codes for CASIPGTAGANVLTF.

This clonotype was recorded a few times. The chain has TRBV4-3 and TRBJ2-7; D perhaps matches TRBD1 (5 bases). Germline V CDR1 and CDR2: LGHNA, YSLEER. V was shortened by 3 bases and J by 0 bases, with 9 bases between the two germline ends. The CDR3 loop spans 14 amino acids. CDR3 protein: CASSQDTISYEQYF. The CDR3 bases are TGCGCCAGCAGCCAGGACACCATCTCCTACGAGCAGTACTTC.

This clonotype was counted many times. This rearrangement joins TRBV6-5 to TRBJ1-1, with 7 positions matching TRBD1. Trimming at V came to 5 bases and at J to 3 bases, leaving 6 bases not matched to a gene. This CDR3 has 14 residues. Germline lookup yields CDR1 MNHEY and CDR2 SVGAGI. The CDR3: CASSSTGVDTEAFF. CDR3 nucleotide sequence: TGTGCCAGCAGTAGCACAGGGGTTGACACTGAAGCTTTCTTT.

The J gene is TRBJ1-5, the V gene TRBV24-1; D ambiguous. Trimming left V 4 bases short and J 6 bases short, with 9 bases between. The CDR3 loop spans 13 amino acids. Germline V gives CDR1 KGHDR, CDR2 SFDVKD. The CDR3 region has the DNA TGTGCCACCAGTGACCGGGGTTTTCAGCCCCAGCATTTT. It is translated as CATSDRGFQPQHF.

This clonotype was detected a few times. The chain links TRBV24-1 to TRBJ2-1; D is perhaps TRBD1 or TRBD2 (5 bases each). The CDR3 length is 15 residues. V gave up 3 bases and J gave up 9 bases, with 17 bases separating them. The germline gives CDR1 KGHDR, CDR2 SFDVKD. The CDR3 DNA reads TGTGCCACCAGTGATATCGGGACGGCCCTCGTTGAGCAGTTCTTC. Protein sequence: CATSDIGTALVEQFF.

This clonotype was observed a handful of times. The chain is built from TRBV5-5 and TRBJ1-1, with TRBD1 matching 8 bases. CDR1 and CDR2 (germline): SGHKS, YYEKEE (reference sequence). This CDR3 spans 11 amino acids. V was clipped by 5 bases and J by 7 bases; unmatched bases: 1. CDR3 coding DNA: TGTGCCAGCAGGACAGGGGATGAAGCTTTCTTT. This encodes CASRTGDEAFF.